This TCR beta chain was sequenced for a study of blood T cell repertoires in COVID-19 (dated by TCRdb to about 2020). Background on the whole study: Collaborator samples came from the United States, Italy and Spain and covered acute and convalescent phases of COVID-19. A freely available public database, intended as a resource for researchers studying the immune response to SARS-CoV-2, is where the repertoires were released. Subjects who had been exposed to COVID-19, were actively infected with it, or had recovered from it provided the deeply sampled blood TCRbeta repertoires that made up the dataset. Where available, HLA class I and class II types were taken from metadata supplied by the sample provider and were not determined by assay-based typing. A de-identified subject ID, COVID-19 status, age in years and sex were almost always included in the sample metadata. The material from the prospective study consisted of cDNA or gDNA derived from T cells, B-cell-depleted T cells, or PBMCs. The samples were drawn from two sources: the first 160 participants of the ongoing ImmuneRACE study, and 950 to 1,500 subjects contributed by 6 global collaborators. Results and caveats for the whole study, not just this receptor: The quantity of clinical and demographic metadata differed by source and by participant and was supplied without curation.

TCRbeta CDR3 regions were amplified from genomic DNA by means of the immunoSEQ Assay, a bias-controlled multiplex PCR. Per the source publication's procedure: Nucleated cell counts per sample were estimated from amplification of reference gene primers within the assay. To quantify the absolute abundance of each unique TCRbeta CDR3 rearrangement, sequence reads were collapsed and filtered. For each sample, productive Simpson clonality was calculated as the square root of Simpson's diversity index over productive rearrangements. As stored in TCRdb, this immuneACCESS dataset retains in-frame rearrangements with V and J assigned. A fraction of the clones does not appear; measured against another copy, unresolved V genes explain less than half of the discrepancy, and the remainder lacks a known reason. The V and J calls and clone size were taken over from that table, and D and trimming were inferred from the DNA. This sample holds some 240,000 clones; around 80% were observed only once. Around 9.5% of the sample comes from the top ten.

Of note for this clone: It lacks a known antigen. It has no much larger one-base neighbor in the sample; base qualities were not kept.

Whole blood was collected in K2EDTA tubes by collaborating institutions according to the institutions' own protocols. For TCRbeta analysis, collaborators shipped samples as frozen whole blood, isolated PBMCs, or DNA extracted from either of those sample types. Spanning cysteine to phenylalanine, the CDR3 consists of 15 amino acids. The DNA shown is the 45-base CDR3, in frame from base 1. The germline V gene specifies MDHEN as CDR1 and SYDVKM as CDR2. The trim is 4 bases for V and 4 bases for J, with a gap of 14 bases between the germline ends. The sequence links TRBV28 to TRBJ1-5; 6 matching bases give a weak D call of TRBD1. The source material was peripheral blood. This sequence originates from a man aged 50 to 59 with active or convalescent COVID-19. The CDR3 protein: CASSWTQGRNQPQHF. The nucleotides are TGTGCCAGCAGTTGGACACAGGGTCGGAATCAGCCCCAGCATTTT.